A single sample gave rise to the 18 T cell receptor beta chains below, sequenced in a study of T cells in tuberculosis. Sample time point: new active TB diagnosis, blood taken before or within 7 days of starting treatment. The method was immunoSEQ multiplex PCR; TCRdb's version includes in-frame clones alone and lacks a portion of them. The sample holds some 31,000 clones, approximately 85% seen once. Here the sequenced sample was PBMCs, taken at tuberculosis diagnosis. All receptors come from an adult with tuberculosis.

CDR3 in DNA: TGTGCCAGCAGTGAAGGTTCGGGCTCTGGAAACACCATATATTTT. Amino acids: CASSEGSGSGNTIYF. The V call is TRBV2, the J call TRBJ1-3; the D is unclear. In germline, CDR1 is SNHLY, CDR2 FYNNEI. Trimming removed 1 base from V and 0 bases from J, with 7 bases in between. The CDR3 covers 15 residues.

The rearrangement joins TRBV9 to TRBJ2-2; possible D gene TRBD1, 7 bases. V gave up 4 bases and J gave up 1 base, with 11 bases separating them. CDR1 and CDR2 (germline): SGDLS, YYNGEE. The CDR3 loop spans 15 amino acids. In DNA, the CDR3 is TGTGCCAGCAGCCCTCAGGGGGGGAACACCGGGGAGCTGTTTTTT. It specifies CASSPQGGNTGELFF.

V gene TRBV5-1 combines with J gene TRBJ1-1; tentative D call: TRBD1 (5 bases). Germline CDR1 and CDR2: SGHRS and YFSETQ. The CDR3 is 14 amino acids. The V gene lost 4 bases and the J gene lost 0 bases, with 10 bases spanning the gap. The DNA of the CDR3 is TGCGCCAGCAGCGCGACAGTTATGAACACTGAAGCTTTCTTT. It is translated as CASSATVMNTEAFF.

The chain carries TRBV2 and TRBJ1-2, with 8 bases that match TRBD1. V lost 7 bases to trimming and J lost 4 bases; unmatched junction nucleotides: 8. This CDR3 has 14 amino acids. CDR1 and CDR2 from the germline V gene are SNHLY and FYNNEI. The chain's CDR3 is CASTPPTGGYGYTF. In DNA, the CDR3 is TGTGCCAGCACCCCACCAACAGGGGGCTATGGCTACACCTTC.

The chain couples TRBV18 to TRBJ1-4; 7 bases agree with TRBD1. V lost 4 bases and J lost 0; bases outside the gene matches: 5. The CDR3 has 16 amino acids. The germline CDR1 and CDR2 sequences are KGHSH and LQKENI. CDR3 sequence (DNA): TGTGCCAGCTCACGGAACAGGGGTTCAACTAATGAAAAACTGTTTTTT. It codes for CASSRNRGSTNEKLFF.

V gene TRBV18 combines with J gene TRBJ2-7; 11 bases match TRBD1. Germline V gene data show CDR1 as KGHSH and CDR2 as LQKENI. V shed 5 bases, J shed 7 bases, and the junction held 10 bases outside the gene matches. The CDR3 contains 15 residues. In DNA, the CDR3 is TGTGCCAGCTCAATAGGACAGGGGGCAGTGGGGGAGCAGTACTTC. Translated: CASSIGQGAVGEQYF.

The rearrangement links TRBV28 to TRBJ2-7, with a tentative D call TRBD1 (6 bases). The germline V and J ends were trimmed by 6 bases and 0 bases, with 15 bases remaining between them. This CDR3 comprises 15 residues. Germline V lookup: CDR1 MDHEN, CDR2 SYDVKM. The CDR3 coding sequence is TGTGCCAGCAGGTCTCCGGGACAAAGCTCCTACGAGCAGTACTTC. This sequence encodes CASRSPGQSSYEQYF.

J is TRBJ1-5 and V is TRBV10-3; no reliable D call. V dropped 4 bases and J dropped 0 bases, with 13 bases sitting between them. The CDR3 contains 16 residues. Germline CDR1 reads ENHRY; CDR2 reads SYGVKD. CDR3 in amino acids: CAISVRTDNSNQPQHF. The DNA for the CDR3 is TGTGCCATCAGTGTGAGGACTGATAATAGCAATCAGCCCCAGCATTTT.

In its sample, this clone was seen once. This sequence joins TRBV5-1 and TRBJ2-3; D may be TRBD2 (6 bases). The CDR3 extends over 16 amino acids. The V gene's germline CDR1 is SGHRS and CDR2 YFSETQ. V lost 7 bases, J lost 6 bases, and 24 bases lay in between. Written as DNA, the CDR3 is TGCGCCAGCTCCACTAACGGCGGGACGGCGACTGATACGCAGTATTTT. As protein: CASSTNGGTATDTQYF. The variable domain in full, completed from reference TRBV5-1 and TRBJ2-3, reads KAGVTQTPRYLIKTRGQQVTLSCSPISGHRSVSWYQQTPGQGLQFLFEYFSETQRNKGNFPGRFSGRQFSNSRSEMNVSTLELGDSALYLCASSTNGGTATDTQYFGPGTRLTVL.

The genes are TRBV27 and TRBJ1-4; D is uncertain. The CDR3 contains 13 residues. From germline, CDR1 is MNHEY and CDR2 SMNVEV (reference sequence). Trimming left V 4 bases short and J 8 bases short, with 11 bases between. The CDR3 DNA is TGTGCCAGCAGTTATGGACCGGGGGAAAAACTGTTTTTT. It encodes CASSYGPGEKLFF.

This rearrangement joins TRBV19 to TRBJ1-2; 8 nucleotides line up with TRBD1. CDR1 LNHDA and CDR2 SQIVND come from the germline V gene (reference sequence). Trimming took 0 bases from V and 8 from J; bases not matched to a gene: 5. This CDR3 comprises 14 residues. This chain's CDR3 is CASSIEDRARGYTF. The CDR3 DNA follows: TGTGCCAGTAGTATAGAGGACAGGGCTAGAGGCTACACCTTC.

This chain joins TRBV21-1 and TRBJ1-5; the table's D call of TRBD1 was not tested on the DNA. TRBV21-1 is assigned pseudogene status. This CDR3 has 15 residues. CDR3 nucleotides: TGTGCCAGCAGCAAAGCCTACAGGGTAAGTCAGCCCCAGCATTTT. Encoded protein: CASSKAYRVSQPQHF.

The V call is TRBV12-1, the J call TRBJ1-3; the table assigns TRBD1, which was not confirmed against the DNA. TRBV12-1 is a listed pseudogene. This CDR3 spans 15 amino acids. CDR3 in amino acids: CASSPGQSSGNTIYF. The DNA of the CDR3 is TGTGCCAGCAGCCCCGGACAGAGCTCTGGAAACACCATATATTTT.

The DNA for the CDR3 is TGTGCCAGCCATGGACAGGTGAACACCGGGGAGCTGTTTTTT. Its protein product is CASHGQVNTGELFF. The rearrangement joins TRBV2 to TRBJ2-2, with TRBD1 matching 7 bases. CDR3 length equals 14 residues. Germline assignment: CDR1 SNHLY and CDR2 FYNNEI. The trim removed 8 bases at V and 1 base at J, leaving 4 bases unmatched.

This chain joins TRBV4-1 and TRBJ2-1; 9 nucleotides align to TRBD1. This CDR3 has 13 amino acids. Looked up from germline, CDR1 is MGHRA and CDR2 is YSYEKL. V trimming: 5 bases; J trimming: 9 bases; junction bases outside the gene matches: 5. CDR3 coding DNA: TGCGCCAGCAGCTGGACAGGGGCTGGTGAGCAGTTCTTC. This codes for CASSWTGAGEQFF.

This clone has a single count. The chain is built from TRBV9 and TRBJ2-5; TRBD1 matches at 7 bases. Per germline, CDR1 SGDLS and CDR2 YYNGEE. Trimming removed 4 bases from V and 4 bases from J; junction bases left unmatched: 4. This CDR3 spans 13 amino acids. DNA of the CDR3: TGTGCCAGCAGCACGGGACAGACAGAGACCCAGTACTTC. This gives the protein CASSTGQTETQYF.

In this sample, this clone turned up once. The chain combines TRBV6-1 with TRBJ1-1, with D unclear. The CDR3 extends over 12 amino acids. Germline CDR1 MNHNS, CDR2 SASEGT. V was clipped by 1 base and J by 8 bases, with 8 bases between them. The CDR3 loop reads CASSEGGREAFF. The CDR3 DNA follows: TGTGCCAGCAGTGAAGGAGGTCGGGAAGCTTTCTTT.

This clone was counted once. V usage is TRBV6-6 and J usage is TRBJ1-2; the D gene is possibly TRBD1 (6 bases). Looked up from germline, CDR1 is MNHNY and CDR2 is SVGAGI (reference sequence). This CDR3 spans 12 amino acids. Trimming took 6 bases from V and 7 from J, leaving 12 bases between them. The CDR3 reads CASRLGAPGYTF. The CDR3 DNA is TGTGCCAGCAGACTGGGGGCGCCTGGCTACACCTTC.